The source of this TCR beta chain is a study of blood T cell repertoires in COVID-19. Repertoires were generated with immunoSEQ multiplex PCR, while TCRdb's copy carries only in-frame clones and drops some. There are approximately 170,000 clones in the sample; 79% occur only once, and around 17% lies in the top ten. Germline V CDR1 and CDR2: LGHDT, YNNKEL (reference sequence). This CDR3 is 16 amino acids long. J lost 5 bases, V lost 3 bases, and 8 bases had no gene match. Sequences were obtained from PBMCs or T cells enriched from blood (not recorded which). The clonotype was recovered from a woman aged 65 to 85 in a cohort exposed to, infected with or recovered from COVID-19 (not recorded which). The rearrangement joins TRBV3-1 (or the pseudogene TRBV3-2) to TRBJ2-1; 9 bases are shared with TRBD2. CDR3 sequence (DNA): TGTGCCAGCAGCCAGCGTGGCGGGAGGGGGAACAATGAGCAGTTCTTC. Residues: CASSQRGGRGNNEQFF.